The next 16 T cell receptor beta chains were all read from a single sample in a study of cytotoxic CD8 clonotypes in ibrutinib-treated CLL. Here immunoSEQ multiplex PCR was the method, and the copy in TCRdb shows in-frame clones only, minus some. The sample holds approximately 130,000 clones, 80% to 90% seen once. Specimen: PBMCs, collected after 24 months of ibrutinib treatment. The origin of the receptors is a human donor with chronic lymphocytic leukemia.

The chain recombines TRBV15 with TRBJ2-3; D is undetermined. V dropped 0 bases and J dropped 2 bases, with 9 bases sitting between them. The germline gives CDR1 LNHNV, CDR2 YYDKDF (reference sequence). The CDR3 loop spans 15 amino acids. The chain's CDR3 is CATSRDGMNTDTQYF. In DNA form, the CDR3 reads TGTGCCACCAGCAGAGACGGAATGAACACAGATACGCAGTATTTT.

The chain couples TRBV6-1 to TRBJ1-2; D may be TRBD1 (5 bases). The CDR3 spans 13 residues. The V and J ends lost 0 bases and 6 bases respectively, with 8 bases between them. Germline V lookup: CDR1 MNHNS, CDR2 SASEGT. DNA for the CDR3: TGTGCCAGCAGTGAAGCGCTGGGGGATGGCTACACCTTC. Translating it yields CASSEALGDGYTF.

The chain joins TRBV13 to TRBJ1-4; D is unclear. Trimming removed 4 bases at V and 0 bases at J, with 15 bases between. The CDR3 contains 17 residues. Germline V gene sequence: CDR1 PRHDT, CDR2 FYEKMQ (reference sequence). The CDR3 loop reads CASSSLGRAATNEKLFF. The CDR3 nucleotides are TGTGCCAGCAGCTCCCTCGGACGCGCTGCAACTAATGAAAAACTGTTTTTT.

The J gene is TRBJ1-2, the V gene TRBV12-5, with D perhaps TRBD1 (5 bases). V gave up 4 bases and J gave up 6 bases, with 12 bases separating them. The V gene's germline CDR1 is LGHNT and CDR2 FRNRAP. CDR3 size: 13 residues. The CDR3 DNA reads TGTGCTAGTGGTTCTGGGGACGGAGATGGCTACACCTTC. Protein: CASGSGDGDGYTF.

V and J are TRBV5-1 and TRBJ2-3; possible D gene TRBD1, 5 bases. Trimming stripped 0 bases from V and 0 bases from J, with 14 bases between. The CDR3 extends over 17 amino acids. The germline V gene encodes CDR1 SGHRS and CDR2 YFSETQ. Written as DNA, the CDR3 is TGCGCCAGCAGCTTGGCCTTCGGCAGGGCTAGCACAGATACGCAGTATTTT. It yields the protein CASSLAFGRASTDTQYF.

The chain carries TRBV29-1 and TRBJ1-2; D is undetermined. Germline loops: CDR1 SQVTM, CDR2 ANQGSEA. V was cut by 0 bases and J by 7 bases, with 9 bases left in between. The length of the CDR3 is 12 residues. In DNA, the CDR3 is TGCAGCGTTGAAGATCTGAAGGTTGGCTACACCTTC. The encoded protein is CSVEDLKVGYTF.

This chain uses TRBV18 with TRBJ2-1, with D perhaps assigned TRBD1 or TRBD2 (5 bases each). Trimming shortened V by 2 bases and J by 2 bases, and 13 bases separated the two germline ends. CDR1 is KGHSH and CDR2 is LQKENI in the germline V gene. The CDR3 extends over 16 amino acids. DNA for the CDR3: TGTGCCAGCTCACCAGCGGCAGTGGGGGCCTACAATGAGCAGTTCTTC. Its translation: CASSPAAVGAYNEQFF.

In its sample, this clone was seen a few times. The V gene is TRBV13, the J gene TRBJ1-4, with 8 bases that match TRBD1. Looked up from germline, CDR1 is PRHDT and CDR2 is FYEKMQ (reference sequence). Unmatched junction bases numbered 4, after V lost 2 bases and J lost 8 bases. This CDR3 comprises 14 residues. In DNA, the CDR3 is TGTGCCAGCAGCTTAACAGGGGGAAGAGAAAAACTGTTTTTT. Residues: CASSLTGGREKLFF.

CDR3 DNA sequence: TGTGCCAGCAGCTTGGTCGCAGACACTGAAGCTTTCTTT. This codes for CASSLVADTEAFF. This chain uses TRBV5-6 with TRBJ1-1; no reliable D call. Trimming shortened V by 0 bases and J by 3 bases, and 6 bases separated the two germline ends. The CDR3 length is 13 residues. Germline V gives CDR1 SGHDT, CDR2 YYEEEE.

The rearrangement joins TRBV15 to TRBJ1-1; tentatively, D is TRBD1 (5 bases). Germline V gene data show CDR1 as LNHNV and CDR2 as YYDKDF (reference sequence). Trimming took 1 base from V and 10 from J, leaving 10 bases between them. The CDR3 consists of 12 residues. The CDR3 sequence: CATSRAGEGAFF. As DNA, the CDR3 is TGTGCCACCAGCAGAGCGGGGGAGGGAGCTTTCTTT. The full variable domain, in which reference TRBV15 and TRBJ1-1 provide the parts outside the CDR3, is DAMVIQNPRYQVTQFGKPVTLSCSQTLNHNVMYWYQQKSSQAPKLLFHYYDKDFNNEADTPDNFQSRRPNTSFCFLDIRSPGLGDTAMYLCATSRAGEGAFFGQGTRLTVV.

The V call is TRBV28, the J call TRBJ2-4; D gene ambiguous. Germline V lookup: CDR1 MDHEN, CDR2 SYDVKM. CDR3 size: 13 residues. The V end was cut by 4 bases, the J end by 3 bases, with 7 bases between. The CDR3 DNA follows: TGTGCCAGCAGTTACCAAGACAAAAACATTCAGTACTTC. Translation: CASSYQDKNIQYF.

The genes are TRBV7-3 and TRBJ2-1; 15 nucleotides match TRBD2. Trimming took 5 bases from V and 9 from J; bases not matched to a gene: 5. The CDR3 has 15 amino acids. Germline-derived CDR1 and CDR2 are SGHTA and FQGTGA. In DNA, the CDR3 is TGTGCCAGCAGCCCCCCGGGACTAGCGGGAGGTGAGCAGTTCTTC. Protein product: CASSPPGLAGGEQFF.

The chain links TRBV7-8 to TRBJ1-2; D might be TRBD1 (6 bases). The ends were cut back, 1 base at V and 3 bases at J, with 15 bases in the middle. Germline V CDR1 and CDR2: SGHVS, FQNEAQ. The CDR3 loop spans 16 amino acids. This chain's CDR3 is CASSLEQGGLDYGYTF. The CDR3 region has the DNA TGTGCCAGCAGCTTAGAACAGGGAGGATTGGACTATGGCTACACCTTC.

The chain employs TRBV18 and TRBJ1-5; 8 bases are a match to TRBD1. V dropped 3 bases and J dropped 4; count of bases not matched to a gene: 11. The CDR3 contains 17 residues. Germline V gene sequence: CDR1 KGHSH, CDR2 LQKENI. The CDR3 sequence: CASSPPGTGAGNQPQHF. Written as DNA, the CDR3 is TGTGCCAGCTCACCGCCCGGGACAGGAGCAGGAAATCAGCCCCAGCATTTT.

V is TRBV19 and J is TRBJ1-4; no clear D. With 0 bases removed from V and 8 bases from J, the gap between germline ends came to 16 bases. Per the germline V gene, CDR1 is LNHDA and CDR2 is SQIVND (reference sequence). There are 16 residues in the CDR3. The CDR3 here is CASSIDQERFGEKLFF. The CDR3 nucleotides are TGTGCCAGTAGTATAGATCAGGAGAGGTTCGGAGAAAAACTGTTTTTT. The variable domain in full, completed from reference TRBV19 and TRBJ1-4, reads DGGITQSPKYLFRKEGQNVTLSCEQNLNHDAMYWYRQDPGQGLRLIYYSQIVNDFQKGDIAEGYSVSREKKESFPLTVTSAQKNPTAFYLCASSIDQERFGEKLFFGSGTQLSVL.

The genes are TRBV9 and TRBJ2-2; D is ambiguous. Germline lookup yields CDR1 SGDLS and CDR2 YYNGEE. The CDR3 extends over 11 amino acids. Deletions cut 9 bases from V and 7 bases from J, with 10 bases between. The CDR3 DNA reads TGTGCCACCTCAGACGGCGGGGAGCTGTTTTTT. The encoded protein is CATSDGGELFF.